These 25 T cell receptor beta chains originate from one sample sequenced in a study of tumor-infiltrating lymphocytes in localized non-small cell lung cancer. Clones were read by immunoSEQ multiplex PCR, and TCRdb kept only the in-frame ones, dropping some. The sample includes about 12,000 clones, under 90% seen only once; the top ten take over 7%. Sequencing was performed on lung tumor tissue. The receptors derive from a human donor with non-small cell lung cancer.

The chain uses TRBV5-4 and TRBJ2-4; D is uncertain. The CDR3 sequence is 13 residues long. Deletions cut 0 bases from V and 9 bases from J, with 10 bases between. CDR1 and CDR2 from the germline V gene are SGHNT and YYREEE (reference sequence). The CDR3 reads CASSLDGGGIQYF. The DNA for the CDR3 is TGTGCCAGCAGCTTGGACGGCGGTGGCATTCAGTACTTC.

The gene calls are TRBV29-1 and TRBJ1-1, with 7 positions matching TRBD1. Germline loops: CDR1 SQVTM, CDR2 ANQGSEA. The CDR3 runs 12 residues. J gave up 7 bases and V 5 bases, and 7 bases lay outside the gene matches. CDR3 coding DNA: TGCAGCGTTCTAACGACAGGGTATGAAGCTTTCTTT. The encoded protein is CSVLTTGYEAFF. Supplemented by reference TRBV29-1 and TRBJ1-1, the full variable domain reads SAVISQKPSRDICQRGTSLTIQCQVDSQVTMMFWYRQQPGQSLTLIATANQGSEATYESGFVIDKFPISRPNLTFSTLTVSNMSPEDSSIYLCSVLTTGYEAFFGQGTRLTVV.

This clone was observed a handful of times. CDR3 residues: CASSFSGGVSNYGYTF. The CDR3 nucleotides are TGTGCCAGCAGTTTCTCCGGCGGGGTTTCTAACTATGGCTACACCTTC. This chain uses TRBV27 with TRBJ1-2; no clear D. The length of the CDR3 is 16 residues. The V gene's germline CDR1 is MNHEY and CDR2 SMNVEV (reference sequence). Trimming left V 3 bases short and J 0 bases short, with 14 bases between.

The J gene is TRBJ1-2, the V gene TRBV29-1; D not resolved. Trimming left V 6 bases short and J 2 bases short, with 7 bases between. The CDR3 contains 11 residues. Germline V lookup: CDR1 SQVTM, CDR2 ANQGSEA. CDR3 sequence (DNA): TGCAGCGTCGACGGAAACTATGGCTACACCTTC. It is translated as CSVDGNYGYTF.

This CDR3 is CASSLNLAGGGETQYF. The CDR3, as DNA: TGTGCCAGCAGCTTAAACCTAGCGGGAGGAGGAGAGACCCAGTACTTC. The V gene is TRBV7-6, the J gene TRBJ2-5; TRBD2 matches 11 bases. Germline V gene sequence: CDR1 SGHVS, CDR2 FNYEAQ. The V and J ends lost 2 bases and 4 bases, in that order; junction bases with no gene match: 6. This CDR3 has 16 amino acids.

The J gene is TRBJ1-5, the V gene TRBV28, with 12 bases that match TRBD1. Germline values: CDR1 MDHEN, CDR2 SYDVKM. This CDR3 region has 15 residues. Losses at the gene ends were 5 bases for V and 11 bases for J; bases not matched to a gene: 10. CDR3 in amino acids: CASSPDWDRGQTQHF. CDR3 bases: TGTGCCAGCAGTCCCGATTGGGACAGGGGGCAAACCCAGCATTTT.

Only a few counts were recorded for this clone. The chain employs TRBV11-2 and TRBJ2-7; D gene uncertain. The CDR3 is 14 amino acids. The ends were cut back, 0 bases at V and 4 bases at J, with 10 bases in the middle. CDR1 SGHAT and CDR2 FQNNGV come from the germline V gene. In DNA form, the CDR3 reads TGTGCCAGCAGCTTAGATAGTGAGGATTACGAGCAGTACTTC. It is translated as CASSLDSEDYEQYF.

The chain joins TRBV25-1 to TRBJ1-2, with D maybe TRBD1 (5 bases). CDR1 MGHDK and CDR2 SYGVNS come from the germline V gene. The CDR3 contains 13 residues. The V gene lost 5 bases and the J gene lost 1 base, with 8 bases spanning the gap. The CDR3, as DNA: TGTGCCAGCAGTAGGGGACTTAACTATGGCTACACCTTC. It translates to CASSRGLNYGYTF.

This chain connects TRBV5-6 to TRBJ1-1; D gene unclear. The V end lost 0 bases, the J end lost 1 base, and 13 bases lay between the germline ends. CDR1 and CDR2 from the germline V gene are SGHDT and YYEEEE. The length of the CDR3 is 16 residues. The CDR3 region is CASSLGPNLGNTEAFF. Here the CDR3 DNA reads TGTGCCAGCAGCTTGGGACCAAACCTTGGGAACACTGAAGCTTTCTTT.

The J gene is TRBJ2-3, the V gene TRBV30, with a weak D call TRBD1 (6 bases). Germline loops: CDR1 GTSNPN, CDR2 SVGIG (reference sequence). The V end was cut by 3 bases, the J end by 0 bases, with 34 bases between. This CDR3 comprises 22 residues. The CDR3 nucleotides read TGTGCCTGGAGCGATCTTACTCACTCTAGGGACAACCGTGATTATAGCACAGATACGCAGTATTTT. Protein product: CAWSDLTHSRDNRDYSTDTQYF. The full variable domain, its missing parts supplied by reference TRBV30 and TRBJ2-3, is SQTIHQWPATLVQPVGSPLSLECTVEGTSNPNLYWYRQAAGRGLQLLFYSVGIGQISSEVPQNLSASRPQDRQFILSSKKLLLSDSGFYLCAWSDLTHSRDNRDYSTDTQYFGPGTRLTVL.

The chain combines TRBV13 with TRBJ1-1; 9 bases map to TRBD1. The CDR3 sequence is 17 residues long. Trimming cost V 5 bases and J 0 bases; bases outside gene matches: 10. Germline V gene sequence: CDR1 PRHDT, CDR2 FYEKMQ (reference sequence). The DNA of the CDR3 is TGTGCCAGCAGCACATGGCCGGGACAGGGTTTGAACACTGAAGCTTTCTTT. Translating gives CASSTWPGQGLNTEAFF.

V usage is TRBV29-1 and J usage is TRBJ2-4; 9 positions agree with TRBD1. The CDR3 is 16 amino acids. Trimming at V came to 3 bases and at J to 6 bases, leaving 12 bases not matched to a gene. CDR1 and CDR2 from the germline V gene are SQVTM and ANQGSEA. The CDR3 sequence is CSVDWRDRGTGNIQYF. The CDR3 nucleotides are TGCAGCGTTGACTGGCGTGACAGGGGGACGGGAAACATTCAGTACTTC.

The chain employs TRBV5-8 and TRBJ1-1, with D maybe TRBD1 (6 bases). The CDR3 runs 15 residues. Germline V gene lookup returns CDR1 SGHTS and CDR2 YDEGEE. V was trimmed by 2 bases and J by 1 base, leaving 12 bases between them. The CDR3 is CASSFRAGANTEAFF. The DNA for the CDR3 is TGTGCCAGCAGCTTTAGGGCAGGGGCGAACACTGAAGCTTTCTTT.

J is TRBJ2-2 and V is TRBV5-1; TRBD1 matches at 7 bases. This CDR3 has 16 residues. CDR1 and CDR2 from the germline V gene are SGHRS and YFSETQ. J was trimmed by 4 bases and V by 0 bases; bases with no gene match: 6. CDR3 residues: CASSLAEGARTGELFF. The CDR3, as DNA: TGCGCCAGCAGCTTGGCAGAGGGGGCGCGCACCGGGGAGCTGTTTTTT.

CDR3 residues: CASSVGPQGDYGYTF. CDR3 DNA: TGTGCCAGCAGCGTAGGCCCACAGGGGGACTATGGCTACACCTTC. The J gene is TRBJ1-2, the V gene TRBV9; 8 bases are shared with TRBD1. The germline V gene has CDR1 SGDLS and CDR2 YYNGEE. Unmatched junction bases numbered 4, after V lost 0 bases and J lost 3 bases. The CDR3 extends over 15 amino acids.

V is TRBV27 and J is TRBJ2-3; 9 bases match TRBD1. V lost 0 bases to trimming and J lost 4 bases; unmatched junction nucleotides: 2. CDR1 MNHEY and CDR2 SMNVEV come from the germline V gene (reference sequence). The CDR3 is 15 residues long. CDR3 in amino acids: CASSLSGQGADTQYF. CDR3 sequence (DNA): TGTGCCAGCAGTTTATCGGGACAGGGCGCAGATACGCAGTATTTT.

The CDR3 here is CASSTWDRVYEQYF. As DNA, the CDR3 is TGTGCCAGCAGTACGTGGGACAGGGTCTACGAGCAGTACTTC. The rearrangement joins TRBV27 to TRBJ2-7; 9 bases fit TRBD1. The germline gives CDR1 MNHEY, CDR2 SMNVEV (reference sequence). The CDR3 runs to 14 residues. The J segment lost 3 bases and the V segment lost 5 bases, leaving 5 bases of the junction unmatched.

The CDR3 loop reads CASSYSRGDTEAFF. Written as DNA, the CDR3 is TGTGCCAGCAGTTACTCTCGGGGAGACACTGAAGCTTTCTTT. The chain links TRBV6-5 to TRBJ1-1; D is unresolved. The V and J ends lost 0 bases and 3 bases respectively, with 8 bases between them. Germline V gives CDR1 MNHEY, CDR2 SVGAGI. The CDR3 spans 14 residues.

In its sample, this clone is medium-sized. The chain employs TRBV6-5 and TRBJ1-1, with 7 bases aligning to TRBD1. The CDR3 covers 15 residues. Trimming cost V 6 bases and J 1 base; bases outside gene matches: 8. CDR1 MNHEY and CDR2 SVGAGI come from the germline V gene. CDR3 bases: TGTGCCAGCAGCCCAACAGGGGTAGGGAACACTGAAGCTTTCTTT. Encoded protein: CASSPTGVGNTEAFF.

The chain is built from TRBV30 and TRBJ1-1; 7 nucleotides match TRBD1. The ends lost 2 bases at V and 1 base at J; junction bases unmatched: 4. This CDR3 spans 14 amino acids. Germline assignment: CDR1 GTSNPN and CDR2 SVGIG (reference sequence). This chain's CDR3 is CAWSPGTANTEAFF. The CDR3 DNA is TGTGCCTGGAGTCCCGGGACAGCGAACACTGAAGCTTTCTTT. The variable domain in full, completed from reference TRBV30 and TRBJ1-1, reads SQTIHQWPATLVQPVGSPLSLECTVEGTSNPNLYWYRQAAGRGLQLLFYSVGIGQISSEVPQNLSASRPQDRQFILSSKKLLLSDSGFYLCAWSPGTANTEAFFGQGTRLTVV.

CDR3 amino acids: CASSPGTGYSGNTIYF. CDR3 bases: TGTGCCAGCTCACCAGGGACAGGGTACTCTGGAAACACCATATATTTT. This chain links TRBV18 with TRBJ1-3; 9 bases are a match to TRBD1. Germline V gives CDR1 KGHSH, CDR2 LQKENI. Trimming took 2 bases from V and 0 from J; bases not matched to a gene: 2. The CDR3 sequence is 16 residues long.

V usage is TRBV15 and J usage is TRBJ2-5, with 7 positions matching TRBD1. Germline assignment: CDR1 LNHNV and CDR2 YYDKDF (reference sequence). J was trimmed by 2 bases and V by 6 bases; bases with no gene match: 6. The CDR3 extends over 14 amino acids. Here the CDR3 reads CATRRTGKQETQYF. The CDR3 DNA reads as TGTGCCACCAGAAGGACAGGAAAACAAGAGACCCAGTACTTC.

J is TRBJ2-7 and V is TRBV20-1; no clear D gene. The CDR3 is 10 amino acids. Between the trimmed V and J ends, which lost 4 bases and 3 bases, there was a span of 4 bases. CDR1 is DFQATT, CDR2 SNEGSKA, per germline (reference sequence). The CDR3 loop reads CSAIDYEQYF. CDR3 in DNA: TGCAGTGCTATAGACTACGAGCAGTACTTC.

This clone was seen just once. The CDR3 reads CASSLDSSSYEQYF. The CDR3, as DNA: TGTGCCAGCAGCTTAGACTCGAGCTCCTACGAGCAGTACTTC. The chain couples TRBV7-2 to TRBJ2-7, with D uncertain. This CDR3 contains 14 residues. The germline V gene encodes CDR1 SGHTA and CDR2 FQGNSA. Trimming left V 1 base short and J 0 bases short, with 7 bases between.

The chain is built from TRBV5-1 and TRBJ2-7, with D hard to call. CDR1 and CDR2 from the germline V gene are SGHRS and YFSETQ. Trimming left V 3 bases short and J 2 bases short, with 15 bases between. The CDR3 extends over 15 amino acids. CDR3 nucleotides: TGCGCCAGCAGCTCCTCCTCGGGCCCTACCTACGAGCAGTACTTC. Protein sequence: CASSSSSGPTYEQYF.